The 20 T cell receptor beta chains in this list originate from one sample, sequenced in a study of metastatic and nonmetastatic thyroid tumors. TCRdb re-called the PCR reads through MiXCR. Seen here are more than 30,000 clones, approximately 19% observed once, and the top ten hold around 22%. No patient had received any treatment before thyroid surgery. The sequenced sample consisted of blood. The receptor set was obtained from a female donor with papillary thyroid cancer or a benign thyroid nodule (not recorded which). Some clones in this sample may be carry-over from other donors' samples.

The chain recombines TRBV6-2 or TRBV6-3 with TRBJ2-7; 9 bases match TRBD2. The ends lost 0 bases at V and 3 bases at J; junction bases unmatched: 0. CDR1 is MNHEY and CDR2 is SVGEGT in the germline V gene. This CDR3 is built from 14 residues. The CDR3 reads CASSYSLAGYEQYF. In DNA form, the CDR3 reads TGTGCCAGCAGTTACTCACTAGCGGGCTACGAGCAGTACTTC.

This clone occurred a few times. The genes are TRBV19 and TRBJ2-7, with 8 bases fitting TRBD1. Losses at the gene ends were 4 bases for V and 5 bases for J; bases not matched to a gene: 7. The CDR3 loop spans 14 amino acids. The V gene's germline CDR1 is LNHDA and CDR2 SQIVND (reference sequence). DNA of the CDR3: TGTGCCAGTAGTACGGGACAGGAGATTGACGAGCAGTACTTC. It codes for CASSTGQEIDEQYF.

The gene calls are TRBV11-1 and TRBJ2-2, with 12 bases that match TRBD1. The germline gives CDR1 SGHAT, CDR2 FQDESV (reference sequence). The CDR3 is 16 residues long. The V and J ends lost 5 bases and 4 bases, in that order; junction bases with no gene match: 5. The CDR3 sequence is CASSKGQGAATGELFF. CDR3 bases: TGTGCCAGCAGCAAGGGACAGGGGGCTGCCACCGGGGAGCTGTTTTTT.

The chain recombines TRBV6-6 with TRBJ2-1; 9 positions match TRBD2. CDR1 is MNHNY, CDR2 SVGAGI, per germline (reference sequence). The CDR3 runs to 17 residues. Trimming cost V 6 bases and J 8 bases; bases outside gene matches: 17. CDR3 loop: CASRGLALAGQLDEQFF. In nucleotides, the CDR3 is TGTGCCAGCAGGGGACTAGCTTTAGCGGGTCAGTTGGATGAGCAGTTCTTC.

In this sample, this clone turned up many times. This chain links TRBV5-1 with TRBJ2-1; D may match TRBD1 or TRBD2 (5 bases each). CDR3 size: 17 residues. Germline CDR1 is SGHRS and CDR2 is YFSETQ. With 4 bases removed from V and 2 bases from J, the gap between germline ends came to 19 bases. The CDR3 DNA reads TGCGCCAGCAGCGTTTTAGTTTTTGGGGGAACCTACAATGAGCAGTTCTTC. Protein sequence: CASSVLVFGGTYNEQFF.

This clone was observed a handful of times. The V call is TRBV6-1, the J call TRBJ2-7; a weak D match, TRBD2 (5 bases). Trimming pared 4 bases from V and 4 bases from J, leaving 14 bases between. The CDR3 consists of 14 residues. CDR1 is MNHNS, CDR2 SASEGT, per germline. CDR3 coding DNA: TGTGCCAGCAGTGCCGGACTGGCGTTATACGAGCAGTACTTC. This sequence encodes CASSAGLALYEQYF.

This sequence joins TRBV28 and TRBJ1-1; D is possibly TRBD1 (5 bases). The CDR3 has 15 residues. The V end was cut by 4 bases, the J end by 6 bases, with 18 bases between. Per germline, CDR1 MDHEN and CDR2 SYDVKM. CDR3 in DNA: TGTGCCAGCAGTTATCGGGGGATGAGGGGCCCTGAAGCTTTCTTT. Protein sequence: CASSYRGMRGPEAFF.

V and J are TRBV2 and TRBJ1-5; D gene uncertain. The V gene's germline CDR1 is SNHLY and CDR2 FYNNEI. V was cut by 4 bases and J by 11 bases, with 18 bases left in between. This CDR3 is 14 amino acids long. The CDR3 loop is CASSGTGDKWTQHF. CDR3 sequence (DNA): TGTGCCAGCAGTGGTACGGGCGATAAATGGACCCAGCATTTT. Full variable domain (outside the CDR3, taken from reference TRBV2 and TRBJ1-5): EPEVTQTPSHQVTQMGQEVILRCVPISNHLYFYWYRQILGQKVEFLVSFYNNEISEKSEIFDDQFSVERPDGSNFTLKIRSTKLEDSAMYFCASSGTGDKWTQHFGDGTRLSIL.

This clone was found many times. The chain has TRBV9 and TRBJ1-2; D remains ambiguous. Germline loops: CDR1 SGDLS, CDR2 YYNGEE. The V and J ends lost 5 bases and 1 base respectively, with 6 bases between them. The CDR3 is 12 amino acids. The CDR3: CASSVDNYGYTF. The CDR3 bases are TGTGCCAGCAGTGTCGATAACTATGGCTACACCTTC.

This clone was picked up a small number of times. A read error is possible here, since a much larger clone lies one base away. The genes are TRBV29-1 and TRBJ1-1; unclear D gene. The V end was cut by 8 bases, the J end by 8 bases, with 12 bases between. The CDR3 is made up of 10 amino acids. Per germline, CDR1 SQVTM and CDR2 ANQGSEA. The CDR3: CSFVSSEAFF. Here the CDR3 DNA reads TGCAGCTTTGTCTCCTCAGAAGCTTTCTTT. Based on the CDR3 plus reference TRBV29-1 and TRBJ1-1, the full variable domain is SAVISQKPSRDICQRGTSLTIQCQVDSQVTMMFWYRQQPGQSLTLIATANQGSEATYESGFVIDKFPISRPNLTFSTLTVSNMSPEDSSIYLCSFVSSEAFFGQGTRLTVV.

This clone has ten or more counts. J is TRBJ2-2 and V is TRBV20-1; tentative D call: TRBD1 (5 bases). V dropped 3 bases and J dropped 7 bases, with 15 bases sitting between them. Germline values: CDR1 DFQATT, CDR2 SNEGSKA (reference sequence). This CDR3 comprises 14 residues. CDR3 sequence reads: CSASFQGSGGELFF. DNA of the CDR3: TGCAGTGCTAGCTTTCAGGGATCGGGCGGGGAGCTGTTTTTT.

A few counts support this clone. V is TRBV19 and J is TRBJ1-1, with unresolved D. V lost 0 bases to trimming and J lost 11 bases, with 13 bases between them. From germline, CDR1 is LNHDA and CDR2 SQIVND (reference sequence). The CDR3 runs to 13 residues. This CDR3 reads CASSIDRSPRAFF. The CDR3 nucleotides read TGTGCCAGTAGTATAGATCGTAGTCCTCGGGCTTTCTTT.

At least ten counts were recorded for this clone. The chain carries TRBV10-3 and TRBJ2-7; 9 bases are a match to TRBD2. Unmatched junction bases numbered 9, after V lost 10 bases and J lost 2 bases. Germline-derived CDR1 and CDR2 are ENHRY and SYGVKD. CDR3 length: 14 amino acids. The CDR3 sequence: CATGTSRAPYEQYF. CDR3 nucleotide sequence: TGTGCCACCGGGACTAGCAGGGCACCCTACGAGCAGTACTTC.

This clone occurred many times. The sample contains more than one DNA sequence encoding this CDR3. The J gene is TRBJ1-1, the V gene TRBV27, with D perhaps TRBD1 (6 bases). Germline values: CDR1 MNHEY, CDR2 SMNVEV (reference sequence). Trimming removed 8 bases at V and 8 bases at J, with 24 bases between. The CDR3 is 15 amino acids. Here the CDR3 DNA reads TGTGCCAGCCGCGACCTGGCGGGGGGCCGGACAGAAGCTTTCTTT. Translation gives CASRDLAGGRTEAFF.

V and J are TRBV13 and TRBJ2-1; weak D call: TRBD2 (6 bases). Germline assignment: CDR1 PRHDT and CDR2 FYEKMQ (reference sequence). This CDR3 is built from 12 residues. The V gene lost 1 base and the J gene lost 12 bases, with 10 bases spanning the gap. This CDR3 reads CASSLAGVRQFF. CDR3 bases: TGTGCCAGCAGCTTAGCGGGAGTGCGGCAGTTCTTC.

The V and J genes are TRBV30 and TRBJ2-1; unclear D gene. This CDR3 spans 12 amino acids. Per germline, CDR1 GTSNPN and CDR2 SVGIG (reference sequence). V lost 1 base and J 7 bases, leaving 8 bases between the germline ends. The CDR3 DNA follows: TGTGCCTGGAGTGAGGCCGTTAATGAGCAGTTCTTC. Residues: CAWSEAVNEQFF.

Ten or more counts support this clone. The CDR3 reads CSASPVTGGNQGNTEAFF. In nucleotides, the CDR3 is TGCAGTGCTAGTCCGGTGACAGGGGGAAATCAAGGGAACACTGAAGCTTTCTTT. The chain uses TRBV20-1 and TRBJ1-1, with 9 bases fitting TRBD1. This CDR3 has 18 amino acids. With 3 bases clipped from V and 1 base from J, the junction kept 15 bases outside the gene matches. Germline V lookup: CDR1 DFQATT, CDR2 SNEGSKA (reference sequence).

This clone was observed many times. The chain links TRBV14 to TRBJ1-3; D is ambiguous. The CDR3 has 15 residues. Trimming shortened V by 4 bases and J by 2 bases, and 12 bases separated the two germline ends. Germline V gene sequence: CDR1 SGHDN, CDR2 FVKESK. CDR3 loop: CASSPDARTGNTIYF. The CDR3 DNA sequence: TGTGCCAGCAGCCCCGATGCGCGAACTGGAAACACCATATATTTT.

This clone was recorded many times. This chain uses TRBV19 with TRBJ1-5, with a weak D call TRBD1 (6 bases). Germline assignment: CDR1 LNHDA and CDR2 SQIVND (reference sequence). This CDR3 has 16 residues. Trimming left V 3 bases short and J 9 bases short, with 21 bases between. The CDR3 is CASSIPSGAFSGPQHF. DNA for the CDR3: TGTGCCAGTAGTATCCCTTCGGGGGCGTTTTCGGGGCCCCAGCATTTT.

This clone has more than one count but fewer than ten. Written as DNA, the CDR3 is TGTGCCAGCAGCCCACCGAGGGACTTCCACGAGCAGTACTTC. The encoded protein is CASSPPRDFHEQYF. The chain uses TRBV12-3 or TRBV12-4 and TRBJ2-7; maybe TRBD2 (6 bases). The germline V and J ends were trimmed by 6 bases and 5 bases, with 17 bases remaining between them. The CDR3 length is 14 residues.